The sequence of this T cell receptor (beta chain) was determined in a study of regulatory T cells in long-lasting Graves disease. Study-wide findings and caveats: Fewer public clonotypes were shared by new patients (over 950) than by persistent patients (roughly 2,500). Persistent disease preferred TRBV28, TRBJ1-2 and TRBJ2-5; new disease, TRBV20-1 and TRBJ2-1. Relative to newly diagnosed Graves' patients, persistent ones had lower TCR diversity.

In regard to this clonotype: The antigen is not known.

Time point: persistent/refractory GD, antithyroid drugs over 5 years with positive TRAb. Making the TCR library involved RNA that had been extracted from PBMCs. Investigators report Graves' disease was diagnosed under American Thyroid Association guidelines. The germline V gene encodes CDR1 GTSNPN and CDR2 SVGIG (reference sequence). The CDR3 runs to 12 residues. Deletions cut 3 bases from V and 6 bases from J, with 11 bases between. To make TCR beta libraries, researchers used iRepertoire HTBI primers and Arm-PCR of CDR3 regions. TCRdb redid the calling of the multiplex PCR reads with MiXCR, one entry per CDR3 protein. The sample has 700,000 or so distinct CDR3 sequences, around 30% seen once; the top ten hold under 55%.

This chain links TRBV30 with TRBJ1-1; perhaps TRBD1 as D (6 bases). The sequenced sample was peripheral blood mononuclear cells (PBMCs), obtained when the disease was refractory, from a patient treated with antithyroid drugs. The sequence was obtained from a female donor with Graves disease. CDR3 sequence reads: CAWRRDIPEAFF. CDR3 DNA: TGTGCCTGGAGAAGGGACATTCCTGAAGCTTTCTTT. Full variable domain (missing parts from reference TRBV30 and TRBJ1-1): SQTIHQWPATLVQPVGSPLSLECTVEGTSNPNLYWYRQAAGRGLQLLFYSVGIGQISSEVPQNLSASRPQDRQFILSSKKLLLSDSGFYLCAWRRDIPEAFFGQGTRLTVV.